This is a list of T cell receptor beta chains from one sample in a study of T-cell reconstitution after alpha-beta-depleted transplantation in children. MiXCR, applied by TCRdb to the PCR reads, yields one record per CDR3 protein. Of fewer than 350,000 distinct CDR3 sequences listed, 6% to 10% were seen once; the top ten hold 9.1%. This sample comprised peripheral blood, obtained 360 days after TCRalphabeta/CD19-depleted stem cell transplant. Receptor source: a female patient aged 2 to 10 who had a stem cell transplant for Fanconi anemia, so the T cells may come from the graft donor. CDR3s include the opening cysteine and the closing phenylalanine or tryptophan. Each record gives: J gene, clone size, D gene, V gene, CDR3 DNA, CDR3 protein. The D gene is left open where the match is weak. Only part of the rows carry a size: once, few, many, or a class if the clone is expanded.

TRBJ1-1 NA NA TRBV6-5 TGTGCCAGCAGTTACGCGGGACGGAACACTGAAGCTTTCTTT CASSYAGRNTEAFF
TRBJ1-2 many NA TRBV7-2 TGTGCCAGCAGCCCAAACCCTCCGGGACACTACATAATCGGAGGCTACACCTTC CASSPNPPGHYIIGGYTF
TRBJ1-5 few TRBD1 TRBV11-2 TGTGCCAGCAGCCCATCTATCGGGACAGACCTATATAGCAATCAGCCCCAGCATTTT CASSPSIGTDLYSNQPQHF
TRBJ2-1 many TRBD2 TRBV12-3/TRBV12-4 TGTGCCAGCGATAGCGGGAGCTCCTACAATGAGCAGTTCTTC CASDSGSSYNEQFF
TRBJ1-1 few TRBD1 TRBV12-3/TRBV12-4 TGTGCCAGCACCCGGGACAGTTACACTGAAGCTTTCTTT CASTRDSYTEAFF
TRBJ1-1 few NA TRBV7-9 TGTGCCGAAGGGGCCTCGAACACTGAAGCTTTCTTT CAEGASNTEAFF
TRBJ1-3 NA NA TRBV5-6 TGTGCCAGCAGCTTCTACACCGGAAACACCATATATTTT CASSFYTGNTIYF
TRBJ2-5 NA NA TRBV7-2 TGTGCCAGCAGGCCAACAGGATCGGAAGAGACCCAGTACTTC CASRPTGSEETQYF
TRBJ2-2 few NA TRBV11-2 TGTGCCAGCAGCTTAGGGGCCTACACCGGGGAGCTGTTTTTT CASSLGAYTGELFF
TRBJ1-2 few TRBD1 TRBV6-2/TRBV6-3 TGTGCCAGCAGTTACTCGCCGGGACAGATCAACTATGGCTACACCTTC CASSYSPGQINYGYTF
TRBJ2-2 many TRBD2 TRBV5-1 TGCGCCAGCAGCTTGAGCGGGGGGGCGAACACCGGGGAGCTGTTTTTT CASSLSGGANTGELFF
TRBJ2-3 many TRBD2 TRBV7-6 TGTGCCAGCAGCCTAAGCTGGGAGGGTGGGGGAACAGATACGCAGTATTTT CASSLSWEGGGTDTQYF
TRBJ2-5 many NA TRBV20-1 TGCAGTGCTAGAGAAAGGGGGCGGGGGACCCAGTACTTC CSARERGRGTQYF
TRBJ2-1 many TRBD2 TRBV7-9 TGTGCCAGCAGCTGGGGGGGTGAGCAGTTCTTC CASSWGGEQFF
TRBJ1-5 few TRBD1 TRBV6-5 TGTGCCAGCAGTTACTCAGGGACAGGGACTAATCAGCCCCAGCATTTT CASSYSGTGTNQPQHF
TRBJ2-5 NA TRBD2 TRBV20-1 TGCAGTGCTAGAGATTATTGGGCTAGCGGCGGGGAGACCCAGTACTTC CSARDYWASGGETQYF
TRBJ2-3 many TRBD2 TRBV6-1 TGTGCCAGCAGTCCGACTAGCGGGGGCCATACGCAGTATTTT CASSPTSGGHTQYF
TRBJ2-7 many NA TRBV4-1 TGCGCCAGCAGCCACTCCATCGGACCTTACGAGCAGTACTTC CASSHSIGPYEQYF
TRBJ1-2 NA TRBD1 TRBV5-1 TGCGCCAGCAGCTTCGGACAGGGGATCCAGCTTTATGGCTACACCTTC CASSFGQGIQLYGYTF
TRBJ1-4 NA NA TRBV28 TGTGCCAGCAGTTCAGGGTGGTGGAATGAAAAACTGTTTTTT CASSSGWWNEKLFF
TRBJ1-2 NA NA TRBV3-1 TGTGCCAGCAGCCAAGGGCGGGACATGGGTGGCTACACCTTC CASSQGRDMGGYTF
TRBJ1-1 many NA TRBV29-1 TGCAGCGTTAACCAAGGGGAGACTGAAGCTTTCTTT CSVNQGETEAFF
TRBJ2-3 many NA TRBV5-1 TGCGCCAGCAGCTTGTGGGTCACAGATACGCAGTATTTT CASSLWVTDTQYF
TRBJ2-5 NA NA TRBV21-1 TGTGCCAGCAGACGGACGGAGCTGTACCAAGAGACCCAGTACTTC CASRRTELYQETQYF
TRBJ1-1 few NA TRBV20-1 TGCAGTGCACGAACCCGGGACCGCTACACTGAAGCTTTCTTT CSARTRDRYTEAFF
TRBJ1-2 few NA TRBV11-1 TGTGCCAGCAGCTTAGAAGTCAGCCCCTCTGATGGCTACACCTTC CASSLEVSPSDGYTF
TRBJ2-3 few NA TRBV11-2 TGTGCCAGCAGCTCCCGGGGGACCCGCACAGATACGCAGTATTTT CASSSRGTRTDTQYF
TRBJ1-2 NA NA TRBV20-1 TGCAGTGCTACAGGGATCTATGGCTACACCTTC CSATGIYGYTF
TRBJ2-1 many TRBD2 TRBV7-2 TGTGCCAGCAGCCTCCACTCTAGCGGGGGGTTCCCGCGGTTCTTC CASSLHSSGGFPRFF
TRBJ1-1 many TRBD1 TRBV7-2 TGTGCCAGCAGCTTGTCCGGGACAGTAAACACTGAAGCTTTCTTT CASSLSGTVNTEAFF
TRBJ2-1 NA NA TRBV28 TGTGCCAGCAGAACTCAGGGGGGGGGGGCACAGTTCTTC CASRTQGGGAQFF
TRBJ2-4 many TRBD2 TRBV12-3/TRBV12-4 TGTGCCAGCAGCCGCGATGGACTAGCTCAATATGGCTTAGCCAAAAACATTCAGTACTTC CASSRDGLAQYGLAKNIQYF
TRBJ2-2 many NA TRBV14 TGTGCCAGCAGCTTCCGACGGGGCGGGGAGCTGTTTTTT CASSFRRGGELFF
TRBJ1-1 many NA TRBV10-3 TGTGCCATCAGTGACCCTGGGGCAGGGACGAAAACCTCTGAAGCTTTCTTT CAISDPGAGTKTSEAFF
TRBJ2-1 many NA TRBV12-3/TRBV12-4 TGTGCCAGCATTAAAACAGCTAGAGATTACAATGAGCAGTTCTTC CASIKTARDYNEQFF
TRBJ2-1 NA NA TRBV3-1 TGTGCCAGCAGCCAGCTCCATTACAATGAGCAGTTCTTC CASSQLHYNEQFF
TRBJ2-1 many TRBD2 TRBV7-2 TGTGCCAGCAGCCCCACGTGGGCTAGCGGAAACAATGAGCAGTTCTTC CASSPTWASGNNEQFF
TRBJ1-6 NA NA TRBV13 TGTGCCAGCAGCTCGGGACTGAATAATTCACCCCTCCACTTT CASSSGLNNSPLHF
TRBJ2-3 many NA TRBV5-1 TGCGCCAGCAGCCAGCGCGTCAGCGGACGCACAGATACGCAGTATTTT CASSQRVSGRTDTQYF
TRBJ2-7 many NA TRBV28 TGTGCCAGCAGCCAACCTCAGGTTTCCTACGAGCAGTACTTC CASSQPQVSYEQYF
TRBJ2-1 many NA TRBV15 TGTGCCACGAGTGGGGGGACCCCCTACAATGAGCAGTTCTTC CATSGGTPYNEQFF
TRBJ2-1 many NA TRBV6-2/TRBV6-3 TGTGCCAGCAGTTACGACTCCTACAATGAGCAGTTCTTC CASSYDSYNEQFF
TRBJ1-3 few NA TRBV10-3 TGTGCCATCATGCCAGCAGGTCCTGGAAACACCATATATTTT CAIMPAGPGNTIYF
TRBJ2-5 NA TRBD1 TRBV5-1 TGCGCCAGCGGACCGGGGACAGGGACGATGTCAGAGACCCAGTACTTC CASGPGTGTMSETQYF
TRBJ2-1 many NA TRBV20-1 TGCAGTGCTGGTGGACTGGGGGGTGATGAGCAGTTCTTC CSAGGLGGDEQFF
TRBJ2-7 many TRBD1 TRBV10-3 TGTGCCATCGGGACTGGGGGACAGGGTAGATCCTACGAGCAGTACTTC CAIGTGGQGRSYEQYF
TRBJ2-1 many NA TRBV7-9 TGTGCCAGCAGCTTAAATCCGTTGTACAATGAGCAGTTCTTC CASSLNPLYNEQFF
TRBJ1-3 few NA TRBV7-8 TGTGCCAGCAGCTTAGCGGACAGAGGAAACACCATATATTTT CASSLADRGNTIYF
TRBJ2-3 many TRBD1 TRBV29-1 TGCAGCGCCTTTGGGACAGGGGGGGGCGATACGCAGTATTTT CSAFGTGGGDTQYF
TRBJ1-1 many NA TRBV20-1 TGCAGTGCTAGGTACACTGAAGCTTTCTTT CSARYTEAFF
TRBJ2-3 many TRBD1 TRBV28 TGTGCCAGCAGTGGGGACAGAGTCACAGATACGCAGTATTTT CASSGDRVTDTQYF
TRBJ2-1 few TRBD2 TRBV27 TGTGCCAGCAGACTAGCGGGAGGATCATACTCCTACAATGAGCAGTTCTTC CASRLAGGSYSYNEQFF
TRBJ2-2 many NA TRBV5-1 TGCGCCAGCAGCTTGGGACGTAAGAACACCGGGGAGCTGTTTTTT CASSLGRKNTGELFF
TRBJ1-2 many TRBD1 TRBV5-1 TGCGCCAGCAGCTCCGGGAGACAGGGGTTTGGCTACACCTTC CASSSGRQGFGYTF
TRBJ2-4 many NA TRBV7-3 TGTGCCAGCAGCTTAACCTACAAGTTAGCCAAAAACATTCAGTACTTC CASSLTYKLAKNIQYF